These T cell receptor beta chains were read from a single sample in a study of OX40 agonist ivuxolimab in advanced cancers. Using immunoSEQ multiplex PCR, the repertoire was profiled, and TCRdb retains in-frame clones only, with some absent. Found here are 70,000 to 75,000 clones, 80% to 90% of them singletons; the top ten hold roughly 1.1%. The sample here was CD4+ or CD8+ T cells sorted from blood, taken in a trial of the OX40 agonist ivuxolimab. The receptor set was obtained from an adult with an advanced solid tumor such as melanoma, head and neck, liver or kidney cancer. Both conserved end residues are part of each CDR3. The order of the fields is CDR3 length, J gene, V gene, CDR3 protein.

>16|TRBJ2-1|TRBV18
CASSPPGLAGGDEQFF
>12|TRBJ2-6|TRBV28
CASTNGANVLTF
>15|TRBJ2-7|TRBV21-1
CASSTQGGYSYEQYF
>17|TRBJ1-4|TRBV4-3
CASSSNPTATVNEKLFF
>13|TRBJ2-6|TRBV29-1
CSVGPSGANVLTF
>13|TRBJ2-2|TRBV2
CASSYTGTGELFF
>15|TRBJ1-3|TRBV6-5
CASRSGQGTGNTIYF
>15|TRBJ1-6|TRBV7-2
CASSSWSGRDSPLHF
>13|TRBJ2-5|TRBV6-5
CASSYNRAETQYF
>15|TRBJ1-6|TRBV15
CATQFEVSYNSPLHF
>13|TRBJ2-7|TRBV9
CASNPSGGDEQYF
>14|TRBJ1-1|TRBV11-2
CASSFDAGNTEAFF
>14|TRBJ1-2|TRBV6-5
CASRWTGDRVGYTF
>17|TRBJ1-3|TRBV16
CASSQSPPRDSGNTIYF
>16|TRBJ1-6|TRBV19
CASSGHREIYNSPLHF
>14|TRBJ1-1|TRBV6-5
CASSYPSLNTEAFF
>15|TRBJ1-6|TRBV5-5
CASSFTPRGNSPLHF
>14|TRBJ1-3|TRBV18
CASSAGTAGNTIYF
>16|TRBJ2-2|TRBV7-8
CASSRRTGGASGELFF
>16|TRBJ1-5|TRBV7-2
CASSLGGTVYNQPQHF
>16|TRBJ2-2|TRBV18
CASSYRDRHNTGELFF
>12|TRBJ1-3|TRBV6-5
CASTGSGNTIYF
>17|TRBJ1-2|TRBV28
CASSLWGGDTLHYGYTF
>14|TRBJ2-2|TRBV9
CASSVDVYTGELFF
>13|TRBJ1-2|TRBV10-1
CASGRVGNYGYTF
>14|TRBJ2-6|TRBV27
CASSFLSGANVLTF
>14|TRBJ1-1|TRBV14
CASSQMDTGSEAFF
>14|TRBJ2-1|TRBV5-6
CASSLVAGGPEQFF
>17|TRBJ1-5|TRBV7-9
CASSLSDWASGTQPQHF
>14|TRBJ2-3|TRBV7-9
CASSPGLGPQAQYF
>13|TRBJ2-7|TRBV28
CAGSSGRSYEQYF
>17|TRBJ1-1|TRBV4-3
CASSQDRVGLMNTEAFF
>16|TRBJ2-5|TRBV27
CASSFRSGGAVETQYF
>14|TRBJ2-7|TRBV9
CASSVYGREGEQYF
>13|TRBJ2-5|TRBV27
CASSFGGRETQYF
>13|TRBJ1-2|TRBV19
CASSLQSNYGYTF
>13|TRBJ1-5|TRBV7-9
CASSLFQGQPQHF
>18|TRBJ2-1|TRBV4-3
CASSQEAGASGGANEQFF
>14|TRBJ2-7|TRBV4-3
CASSQTGPSYEQYF
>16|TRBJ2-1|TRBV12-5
CASGSPQQGASEEQFF
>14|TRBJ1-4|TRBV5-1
CASTSVSTNEKLFF
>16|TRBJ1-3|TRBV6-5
CASSYSQKPSGNTIYF
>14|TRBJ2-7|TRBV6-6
CASSYKDREYEQYF
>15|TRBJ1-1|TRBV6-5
CASSPMNSGTGVGFF
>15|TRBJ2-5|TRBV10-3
CAISGHSGGAETQYF
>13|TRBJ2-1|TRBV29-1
CSSAPQGGNEQFF
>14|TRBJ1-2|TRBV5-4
CASRLGTDFYGYTF
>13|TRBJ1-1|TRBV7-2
CASSLEVDTEAFF
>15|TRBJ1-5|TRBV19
CASSISAGSNQPQHF
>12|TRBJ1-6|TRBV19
CASSTVNSPLHF